Here is one TCR beta chain with its context. Its antigen is unknown. Base qualities were left out, and no much larger clone turns up one base away. Multiplexed two-step PCR with Vbeta-specific forward primers and Jbeta-specific reverse primers was used to amplify TCRbeta CDR3 regions. Through the immunoSEQ service, TCRbeta libraries were sequenced on an Illumina instrument. The authors processed their data as follows. IMGT annotation was used to assign V, D and J genes, and synthetic CDR3 analogues were used to correct counts for multiplex PCR bias. Repertoire clonality was computed in the immunoSEQ Analyzer as one minus normalized Shannon entropy. Fisher's exact test with Benjamini-Hochberg false discovery rate control was used to define clonal expansion, with two-tailed P<0.01. TCRdb provides this immuneACCESS table in a form limited to in-frame rearrangements. Some clones are lacking; in checked studies, under half of them reflect an unresolved V gene, and why the rest are absent is not known. Clonal size and the V and J genes are those of that table, whereas D and trimming came from the DNA. The sample records under 40,000 clones, over 80% of which are singletons. The ten largest make up around 0.12% of the sample.

These data originate in a study of regulatory dendritic cells for organ transplantation (dated 2017 in TCRdb). General notes on the study: The TCRbeta repertoires of sorted naive and memory CD4+ and CD8+ T cells were sequenced before and after allostimulation with regulatory or mature dendritic cells.

From the cysteine through the phenylalanine, the CDR3 covers 14 amino acids. Only the CDR3 portion is preserved as DNA: 42 bases, with reading frame beginning at the first base. Trimming removed 0 bases from V and 2 bases from J; the gene matches leave 0 bases unexplained. The germline V gene gives CDR1 as SGDLS and CDR2 as YYNGEE. Summary of the overall study and its limitations: Repertoires were highly diverse in naive CD4+ and CD8+ T cells, less diverse in memory cells, and most oligoclonal in memory CD8+ cells. Among the resting subsets, memory CD8+ T cells contained the most alloreactive TCR clonotypes. Sequencing was done in only a couple of subjects, and the authors reported considerable heterogeneity between individuals in the alloreactive memory CD8+ T cell pool. Allostimulation expanded memory CD8+ clones in both subjects, but regulatory dendritic cells appeared to induce more limited expansion than mature dendritic cells.

Naive T cells were sorted as CD45RA+ and memory T cells as CD45RO+ CD4+ or CD8+ cells by FACS. The T cells used for TCR sequencing were obtained from two healthy control subjects. Unstimulated sorted T cell subsets served as baseline controls for the mixed lymphocyte reactions. Genomic DNA was extracted with the Qiagen DNeasy Blood & Tissue Kit. Sequenced sample: naive CD8+ T cells from blood. The label giving this sample's cell subset or site can be read as: CD45RA+ naive T cells. This sequence was found in a human donor in good health. The chain was built from TRBV9 and TRBJ2-7; TRBD1 matches 9 bases in the middle. The sequenced DNA: TGTGCCAGCAGCGTAGGGGACAGGGCCTACGAGCAGTACTTC. This yields the protein CASSVGDRAYEQYF.